This T cell receptor (beta chain) comes out of a study of OX40 agonist ivuxolimab in advanced cancers. Turning to the study itself: People in dose escalation had one of these cancers: hepatocellular carcinoma, melanoma, renal cell or head and neck cancer.

Sequenced by immunoSEQ multiplex PCR; TCRdb stores in-frame clones only, minus some. The sample lists 50,000 to 80,000 clones, approximately 90% seen once, with 0.44% in the top ten. This CDR3 comprises 15 residues. With V trimmed by 3 bases and J by 3 bases, 6 bases remained unmatched. Per germline, CDR1 MNHEY and CDR2 SMNVEV (reference sequence). The source is an adult with an advanced solid tumor such as melanoma, head and neck, liver or kidney cancer. The material sequenced was CD4+ or CD8+ T cells sorted from blood, taken in a trial of the OX40 agonist ivuxolimab. V gene TRBV27 combines with J gene TRBJ1-1, with 8 bases matching TRBD1. The CDR3, as DNA: TGTGCCAGCAGTTTTTCAACCAGGGGGCACACTGAAGCTTTCTTT. Its protein is CASSFSTRGHTEAFF.